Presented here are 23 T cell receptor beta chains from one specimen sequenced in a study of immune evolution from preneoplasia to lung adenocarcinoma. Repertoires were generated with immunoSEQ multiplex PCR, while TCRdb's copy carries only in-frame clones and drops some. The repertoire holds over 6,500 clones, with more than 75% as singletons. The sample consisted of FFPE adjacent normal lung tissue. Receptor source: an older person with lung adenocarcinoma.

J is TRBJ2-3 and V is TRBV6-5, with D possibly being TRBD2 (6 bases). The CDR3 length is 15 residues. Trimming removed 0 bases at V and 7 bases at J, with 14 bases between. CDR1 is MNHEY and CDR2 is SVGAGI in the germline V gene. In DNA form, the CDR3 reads TGTGCCAGCAGTTACTCTGTCGGCGCGGGAAATACGCAGTATTTT. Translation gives CASSYSVGAGNTQYF.

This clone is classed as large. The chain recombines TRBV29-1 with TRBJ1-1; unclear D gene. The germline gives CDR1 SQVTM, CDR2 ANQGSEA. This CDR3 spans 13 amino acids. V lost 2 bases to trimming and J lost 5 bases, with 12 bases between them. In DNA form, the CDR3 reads TGCAGCGTTGAACCGTTGGGAAGGACTGAAGCTTTCTTT. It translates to CSVEPLGRTEAFF.

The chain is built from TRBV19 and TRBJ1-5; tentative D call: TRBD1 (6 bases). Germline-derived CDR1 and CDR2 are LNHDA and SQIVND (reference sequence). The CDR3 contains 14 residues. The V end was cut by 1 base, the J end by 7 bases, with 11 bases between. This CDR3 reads CASSIGGRKQPQHF. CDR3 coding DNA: TGTGCCAGTAGTATAGGGGGGCGAAAGCAGCCCCAGCATTTT.

Written as DNA, the CDR3 is TGCGCCAGCAGCTTGAGCATCACTAATGAAAAACTGTTTTTT. The encoded protein is CASSLSITNEKLFF. The chain recombines TRBV5-1 with TRBJ1-4; no clear D gene. CDR1 and CDR2 from the germline V gene are SGHRS and YFSETQ. The CDR3 contains 14 residues. Trimming cost V 1 base and J 2 bases, with 6 bases left between them.

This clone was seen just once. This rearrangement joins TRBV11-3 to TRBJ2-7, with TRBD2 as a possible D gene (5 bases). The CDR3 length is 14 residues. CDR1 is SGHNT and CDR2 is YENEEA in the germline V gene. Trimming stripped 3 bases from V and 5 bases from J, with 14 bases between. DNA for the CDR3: TGTGCCAGCAGCTTCGGCGGGTTGGGTCACGAGCAGTACTTC. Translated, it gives CASSFGGLGHEQYF.

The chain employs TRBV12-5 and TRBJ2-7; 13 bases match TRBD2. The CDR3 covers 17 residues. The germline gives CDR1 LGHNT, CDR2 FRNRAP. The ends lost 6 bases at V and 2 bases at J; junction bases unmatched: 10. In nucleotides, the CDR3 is TGTGCTAGTGGCCGGACCGGGACTAGCGGGGTACCCTACGAGCAGTACTTC. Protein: CASGRTGTSGVPYEQYF.

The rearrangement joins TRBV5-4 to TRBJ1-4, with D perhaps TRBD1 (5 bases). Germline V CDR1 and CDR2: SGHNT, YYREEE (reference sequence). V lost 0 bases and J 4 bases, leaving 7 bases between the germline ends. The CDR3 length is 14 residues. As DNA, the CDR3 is TGTGCCAGCAGCTTGGGAGGGGATAATGAAAAACTGTTTTTT. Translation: CASSLGGDNEKLFF.

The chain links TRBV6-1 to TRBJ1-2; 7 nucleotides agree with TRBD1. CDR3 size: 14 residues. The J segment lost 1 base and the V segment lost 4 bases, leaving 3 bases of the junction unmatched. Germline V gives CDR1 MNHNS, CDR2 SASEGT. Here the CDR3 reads CASSARGRNYGYTF. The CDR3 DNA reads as TGTGCCAGCAGTGCGAGGGGGCGTAACTATGGCTACACCTTC.

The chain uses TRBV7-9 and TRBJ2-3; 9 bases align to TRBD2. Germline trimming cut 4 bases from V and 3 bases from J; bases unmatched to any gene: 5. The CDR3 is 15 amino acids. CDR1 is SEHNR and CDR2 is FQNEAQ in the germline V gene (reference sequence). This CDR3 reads CASSSLAGQTDTQYF. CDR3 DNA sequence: TGTGCCAGCAGCTCGCTAGCGGGGCAGACAGATACGCAGTATTTT.

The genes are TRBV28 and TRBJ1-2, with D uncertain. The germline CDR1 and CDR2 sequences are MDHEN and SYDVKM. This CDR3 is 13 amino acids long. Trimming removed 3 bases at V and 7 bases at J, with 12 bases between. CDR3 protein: CASSLVGIPGYTF. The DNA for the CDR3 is TGTGCCAGCAGTTTGGTGGGGATTCCTGGCTACACCTTC.

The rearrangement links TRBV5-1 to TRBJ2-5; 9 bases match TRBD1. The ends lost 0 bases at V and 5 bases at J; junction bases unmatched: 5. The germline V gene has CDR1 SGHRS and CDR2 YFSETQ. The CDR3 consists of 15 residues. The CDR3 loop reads CASSLEGTGYETQYF. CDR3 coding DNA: TGCGCCAGCAGCTTGGAGGGGACAGGGTACGAGACCCAGTACTTC. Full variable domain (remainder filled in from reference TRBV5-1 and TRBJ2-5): KAGVTQTPRYLIKTRGQQVTLSCSPISGHRSVSWYQQTPGQGLQFLFEYFSETQRNKGNFPGRFSGRQFSNSRSEMNVSTLELGDSALYLCASSLEGTGYETQYFGPGTRLLVL.

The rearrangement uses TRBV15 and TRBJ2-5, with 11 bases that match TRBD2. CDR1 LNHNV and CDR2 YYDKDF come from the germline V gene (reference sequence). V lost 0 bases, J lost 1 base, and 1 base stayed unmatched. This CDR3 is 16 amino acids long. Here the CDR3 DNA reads TGTGCCACCAGCAGAGATCTAGCGGGGGGCCAAGAGACCCAGTACTTC. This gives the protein CATSRDLAGGQETQYF.

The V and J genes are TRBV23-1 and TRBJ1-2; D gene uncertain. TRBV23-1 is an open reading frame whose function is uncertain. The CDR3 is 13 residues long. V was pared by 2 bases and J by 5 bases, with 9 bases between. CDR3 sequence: CASSQGGHYGYTF. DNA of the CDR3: TGCGCCAGCAGTCAAGGCGGCCATTATGGCTACACCTTC.

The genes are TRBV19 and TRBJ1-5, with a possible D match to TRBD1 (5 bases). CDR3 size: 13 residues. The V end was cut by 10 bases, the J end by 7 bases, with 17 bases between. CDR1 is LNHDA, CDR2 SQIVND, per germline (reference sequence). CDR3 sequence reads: CATQVGGWQPQHF. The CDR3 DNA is TGTGCCACCCAAGTGGGGGGATGGCAGCCCCAGCATTTT.

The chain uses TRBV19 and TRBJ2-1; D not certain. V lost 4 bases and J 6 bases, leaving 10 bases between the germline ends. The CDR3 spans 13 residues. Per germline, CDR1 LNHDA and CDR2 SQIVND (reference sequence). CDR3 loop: CASSSEERNEQFF. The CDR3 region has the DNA TGTGCCAGTAGTAGCGAGGAACGCAATGAGCAGTTCTTC.

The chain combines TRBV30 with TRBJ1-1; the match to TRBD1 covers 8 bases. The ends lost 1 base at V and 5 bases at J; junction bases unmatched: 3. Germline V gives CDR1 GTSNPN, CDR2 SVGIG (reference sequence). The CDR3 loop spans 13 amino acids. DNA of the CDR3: TGTGCCTGGAGTGGGACAGGGTGGACTGAAGCTTTCTTT. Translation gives CAWSGTGWTEAFF.

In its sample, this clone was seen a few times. As DNA, the CDR3 is TGTGCCAGCAGTTACTCGAGAGGAAACACCATATATTTT. It encodes CASSYSRGNTIYF. This chain uses TRBV6-5 with TRBJ1-3, with D hard to call. CDR1 MNHEY and CDR2 SVGAGI come from the germline V gene. Trimming pared 0 bases from V and 4 bases from J, leaving 4 bases between. The CDR3 length is 13 residues.

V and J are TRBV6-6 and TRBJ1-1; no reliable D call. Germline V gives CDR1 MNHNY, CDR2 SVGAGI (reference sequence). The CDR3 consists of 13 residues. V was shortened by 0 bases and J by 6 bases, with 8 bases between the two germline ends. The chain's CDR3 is CASSYSEGSEAFF. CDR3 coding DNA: TGTGCCAGCAGTTACTCCGAGGGATCTGAAGCTTTCTTT.

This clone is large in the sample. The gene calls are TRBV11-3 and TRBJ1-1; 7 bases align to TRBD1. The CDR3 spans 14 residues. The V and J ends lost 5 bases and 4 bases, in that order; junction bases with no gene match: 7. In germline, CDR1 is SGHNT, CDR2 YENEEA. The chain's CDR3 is CASSPRTGSTEAFF. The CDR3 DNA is TGTGCCAGCAGCCCAAGGACAGGATCCACTGAAGCTTTCTTT.

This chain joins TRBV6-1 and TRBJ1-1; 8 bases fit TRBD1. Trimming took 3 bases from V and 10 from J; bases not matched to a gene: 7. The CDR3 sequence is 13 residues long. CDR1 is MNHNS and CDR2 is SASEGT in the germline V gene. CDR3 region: CASSDGQGERAFF. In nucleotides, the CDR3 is TGTGCCAGCAGTGACGGACAGGGTGAGCGAGCTTTCTTT.

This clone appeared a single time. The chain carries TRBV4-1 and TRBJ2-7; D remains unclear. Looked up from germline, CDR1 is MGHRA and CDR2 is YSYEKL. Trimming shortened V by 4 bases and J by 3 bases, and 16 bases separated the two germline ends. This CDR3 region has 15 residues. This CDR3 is CASSLGPLPYYEQYF. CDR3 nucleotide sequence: TGCGCCAGCAGCCTGGGTCCTCTGCCGTACTACGAGCAGTACTTC.

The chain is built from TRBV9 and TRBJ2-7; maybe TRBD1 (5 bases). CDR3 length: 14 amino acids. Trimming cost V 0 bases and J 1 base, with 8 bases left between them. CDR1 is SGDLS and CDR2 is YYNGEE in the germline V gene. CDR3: CASSVDAGSYEQYF. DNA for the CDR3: TGTGCCAGCAGCGTAGATGCAGGGTCCTACGAGCAGTACTTC.

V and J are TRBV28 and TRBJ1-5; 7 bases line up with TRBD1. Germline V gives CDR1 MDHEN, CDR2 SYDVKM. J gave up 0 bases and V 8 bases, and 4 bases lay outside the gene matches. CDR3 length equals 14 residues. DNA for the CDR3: TGTGCCAGCGGGGGGACAGATAGCAATCAGCCCCAGCATTTT. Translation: CASGGTDSNQPQHF.